In its sample, the clone carrying this T cell receptor beta chain was seen once. TCRdb keeps only in-frame clones here, not all; method: immunoSEQ multiplex PCR. The sample contains over 90,000 clones, about 90% of which appear only once. The sample is drawn from a study of T cell responses to AZD1222 COVID-19 vaccine. The starting material was peripheral blood, obtained 28 days after the second AZD1222 dose. This clonotype was sampled from an adult who received the AZD1222 COVID-19 vaccine.

The DNA of the CDR3 is TGTGCCAGGGGGGAAAATAGCAATCAGCCCCAGCATTTT. As protein: CARGENSNQPQHF. The rearrangement links TRBV2 to TRBJ1-5, with D possibly being TRBD1 (5 bases). This CDR3 has 13 residues. V lost 9 bases, J lost 0 bases, and 9 bases lay in between. Germline V gives CDR1 SNHLY, CDR2 FYNNEI.